The present TCR beta chain was sequenced within a study of blood T cell repertoires in COVID-19. Across the study: From the United States, Italy and Spain came samples of acute and convalescent COVID-19.

This CDR3 comprises 13 residues. V was shortened by 1 base and J by 11 bases, with 14 bases between the two germline ends. Germline V gene data show CDR1 as SGHTA and CDR2 as FQGNSA. In the source study's methods: Amplification from reference gene primers served as the basis for estimated nucleated cell counts. Produced via immunoSEQ multiplex PCR; TCRdb's table is partial and in-frame only. The V and J calls and clone size are taken from that table; D and trimming were inferred from the DNA. The data contain 200,000 to 250,000 clones, roughly 87% of them singletons. The clonotype was recovered from a young woman who had recovered from COVID-19. The source material was peripheral blood. V gene TRBV7-2 combines with J gene TRBJ1-1; D unresolved. CDR3 coding DNA: TGTGCCAGCAGCTTAGTAACATCGCCGAGGGCTTTCTTT. Residues: CASSLVTSPRAFF.